These 24 T cell receptor beta chains were sequenced from one sample in a study of memory CD4+ T cells and cytomegalovirus serostatus. TCRdb's table, derived via immunoSEQ multiplex PCR, lists solely in-frame clones and lacks some. The repertoire holds about 27,000 clones, with roughly 76% as singletons. The sort gate was single viable CD3+CD4+CD8-CD45RO+ cells for memory CD4+ T cells. Sequenced sample: memory CD4+ T cells from blood. The origin of the receptors is an adult in good health and CMV-seronegative.

The gene calls are TRBV18 and TRBJ1-3; D remains unclear. V gave up 3 bases and J gave up 0 bases, with 18 bases separating them. Germline V lookup: CDR1 KGHSH, CDR2 LQKENI. This CDR3 is built from 18 residues. The CDR3, as DNA: TGTGCCAGCTCACCCCTAGAGATAACGGAGAGCTCTGGAAACACCATATATTTT. This translates into CASSPLEITESSGNTIYF.

The J gene is TRBJ1-2, the V gene TRBV27; D not certain. Germline-derived CDR1 and CDR2 are MNHEY and SMNVEV (reference sequence). The CDR3 totals 15 residues. Trimming shortened V by 2 bases and J by 4 bases, and 14 bases separated the two germline ends. Written as DNA, the CDR3 is TGTGCCAGCAGTTTACACCCCCCGGGCGTCTATGGCTACACCTTC. Amino acid sequence: CASSLHPPGVYGYTF.

The rearrangement links TRBV23-1 to TRBJ1-1; D remains ambiguous. TRBV23-1 is classed as an ORF, of uncertain function. V was cut by 6 bases and J by 11 bases, with 10 bases left in between. The CDR3 sequence is 10 residues long. The DNA of the CDR3 is TGCGCCAGCAGCCCTCGTATGGCTTTCTTT. Protein sequence: CASSPRMAFF.

V gene TRBV9 combines with J gene TRBJ2-5; 7 bases line up with TRBD2. J gave up 0 bases and V 2 bases, and 4 bases lay outside the gene matches. The CDR3 sequence is 15 residues long. Per germline, CDR1 SGDLS and CDR2 YYNGEE. As DNA, the CDR3 is TGTGCCAGCAGCGTTGGACTAGTTAACCAAGAGACCCAGTACTTC. Protein sequence: CASSVGLVNQETQYF.

The rearrangement links TRBV2 to TRBJ2-7; a weak D match, TRBD1 (7 bases). Germline-derived CDR1 and CDR2 are SNHLY and FYNNEI. The CDR3 is made up of 15 amino acids. With 6 bases removed from V and 0 bases from J, the gap between germline ends came to 15 bases. In nucleotides, the CDR3 is TGTGCCAGCAGAGCCCGACAGGGAGGCTCCTACGAGCAGTACTTC. Translating it yields CASRARQGGSYEQYF.

The rearrangement joins TRBV16 to TRBJ2-7; 11 bases fit TRBD2. V lost 4 bases, J lost 2 bases, and 1 base stayed unmatched. Germline CDR1 and CDR2: KGHSY and FQNENV. The CDR3 consists of 14 residues. DNA of the CDR3: TGTGCCAGCAGCCGACTAGCGGGAACCTACGAGCAGTACTTC. This translates into CASSRLAGTYEQYF.

This clone is labeled medium-sized (0.01 to 0.1%). The chain carries TRBV10-2 and TRBJ1-1, with no clear D. Between the trimmed V and J ends, which lost 0 bases and 4 bases, there was a span of 3 bases. CDR1 is WSHSY, CDR2 SAAADI, per germline. This CDR3 contains 12 residues. The CDR3 DNA is TGCGCCAGCAGTGAGTCGAGCACTGAAGCTTTCTTT. Amino acid sequence: CASSESSTEAFF.

The J gene is TRBJ2-7, the V gene TRBV19, with D unclear. This CDR3 is built from 12 residues. With 11 bases removed from V and 5 bases from J, the gap between germline ends came to 16 bases. Germline assignment: CDR1 LNHDA and CDR2 SQIVND (reference sequence). The DNA of the CDR3 is TGTGCCGGAAATTCCCGGGCAGACGAGCAGTACTTC. As protein: CAGNSRADEQYF.

This clone was observed once. The chain combines TRBV4-2 with TRBJ2-3, with D possibly being TRBD2 (7 bases). The germline V and J ends were trimmed by 0 bases and 5 bases, with 12 bases remaining between them. CDR1 and CDR2 (germline): LGHNA, YNFKEQ. The CDR3 length is 15 residues. The CDR3 nucleotides are TGTGCCAGCAGCCAAGAAACAGGGAGGGGAGATACGCAGTATTTT. Its translation is CASSQETGRGDTQYF.

V gene TRBV18 combines with J gene TRBJ2-7; D could derive from TRBD1 or TRBD2 (5 bases each). Looked up from germline, CDR1 is KGHSH and CDR2 is LQKENI. The CDR3 sequence is 12 residues long. The V end was cut by 5 bases, the J end by 6 bases, with 11 bases between. The CDR3 DNA sequence: TGTGCCAGCTCAACCGGGGCGCCCGAGCAGTACTTC. Translating gives CASSTGAPEQYF.

The CDR3 DNA follows: TGTGCCTGGTCAGGACAGAGCTCTGGAAACACCATATATTTT. Its protein is CAWSGQSSGNTIYF. This chain uses TRBV30 with TRBJ1-3, with a tentative D call TRBD1 (6 bases). V lost 5 bases and J lost 0, with 11 bases in between. Per germline, CDR1 GTSNPN and CDR2 SVGIG (reference sequence). The CDR3 consists of 14 residues.

The CDR3 DNA sequence: TGTGCCAGCAGTGAAAAATCTGTCGGCGAGCAGTACTTC. It encodes CASSEKSVGEQYF. This sequence joins TRBV2 and TRBJ2-7; D remains ambiguous. Deletions cut 2 bases from V and 6 bases from J, with 11 bases between. This CDR3 has 13 amino acids. The germline CDR1 and CDR2 sequences are SNHLY and FYNNEI.

This clone is medium-sized (0.01 to 0.1%) in the sample. This chain links TRBV27 with TRBJ1-1, with 8 bases lining up with TRBD1. V was pared by 5 bases and J by 11 bases, with 10 bases of the junction left unmatched. CDR1 and CDR2 from the germline V gene are MNHEY and SMNVEV (reference sequence). The CDR3 contains 13 residues. As DNA, the CDR3 is TGTGCCAGCAGTCTAAGACAGGGGATGCATGCTTTCTTT. Protein: CASSLRQGMHAFF.

V and J are TRBV30 and TRBJ1-1, with D maybe TRBD1 (5 bases). There are 12 residues in the CDR3. Germline CDR1 is GTSNPN and CDR2 is SVGIG (reference sequence). V was clipped by 8 bases and J by 4 bases, with 14 bases between them. In DNA, the CDR3 is TGTGCCGGATGGGGGGGGGTCACTGAAGCTTTCTTT. Amino acid sequence: CAGWGGVTEAFF.

V and J are TRBV9 and TRBJ2-4; D is perhaps TRBD2 (6 bases). The germline V and J ends were trimmed by 4 bases and 3 bases, with 14 bases remaining between them. CDR1 and CDR2 (germline): SGDLS, YYNGEE. The CDR3 extends over 15 amino acids. The DNA for the CDR3 is TGTGCCAGCAGCTCATCACCCGGGGGCAAAAACATTCAGTACTTC. It codes for CASSSSPGGKNIQYF.

The chain has TRBV7-2 and TRBJ1-6, with TRBD1 identical over 10 bases. The V and J ends lost 5 bases and 8 bases, in that order; junction bases with no gene match: 18. Per the germline V gene, CDR1 is SGHTA and CDR2 is FQGNSA. The CDR3 length is 19 residues. The CDR3 sequence: CASSIRDRGIRRGDSPLHF. Written as DNA, the CDR3 is TGTGCCAGCAGCATCCGGGACAGGGGTATCCGGAGAGGTGATTCACCCCTCCACTTT.

This chain connects TRBV11-3 to TRBJ2-1; 8 nucleotides match TRBD1. Germline V gene sequence: CDR1 SGHNT, CDR2 YENEEA. V lost 6 bases to trimming and J lost 7 bases; unmatched junction nucleotides: 14. The CDR3 covers 16 residues. This chain's CDR3 is CASSQGLQGARNEQFF. In nucleotides, the CDR3 is TGTGCCAGCAGTCAGGGTTTGCAGGGGGCTAGGAATGAGCAGTTCTTC.

This chain connects TRBV14 to TRBJ2-1, with no clear D. The CDR3 spans 15 residues. Germline V gene lookup returns CDR1 SGHDN and CDR2 FVKESK. The V gene lost 0 bases and the J gene lost 3 bases, with 9 bases spanning the gap. The CDR3 coding sequence is TGTGCCAGCAGCCAAGAGGGGATGGACTACAATGAGCAGTTCTTC. This translates into CASSQEGMDYNEQFF.

V gene TRBV7-2 combines with J gene TRBJ2-7; the match to TRBD2 covers 7 bases. J was trimmed by 1 base and V by 5 bases; bases with no gene match: 2. Germline CDR1 and CDR2: SGHTA and FQGNSA. CDR3 size: 13 residues. This CDR3 is CASSKRGSYEQYF. In DNA form, the CDR3 reads TGTGCCAGCAGCAAGCGGGGATCCTACGAGCAGTACTTC.

This clone was observed a single time. The genes are TRBV7-9 and TRBJ1-6; perhaps TRBD1 as D (5 bases). CDR3 length equals 17 residues. Germline loops: CDR1 SEHNR, CDR2 FQNEAQ (reference sequence). V was clipped by 0 bases and J by 9 bases, with 18 bases between them. DNA for the CDR3: TGTGCCAGCAGCTTAGCGCGAGGGCCAGGGCTGAGTTCACCCCTCCACTTT. It codes for CASSLARGPGLSSPLHF.

The J gene is TRBJ2-3, the V gene TRBV2, with D perhaps matching TRBD2 (5 bases). Germline V gives CDR1 SNHLY, CDR2 FYNNEI. The CDR3 spans 14 residues. Deletions cut 6 bases from V and 4 bases from J, with 14 bases between. The CDR3 reads CASRLASRADTQYF. CDR3 nucleotide sequence: TGTGCCAGCAGGTTAGCGTCAAGGGCAGATACGCAGTATTTT. Full variable domain (rest looked up from reference TRBV2 and TRBJ2-3): EPEVTQTPSHQVTQMGQEVILRCVPISNHLYFYWYRQILGQKVEFLVSFYNNEISEKSEIFDDQFSVERPDGSNFTLKIRSTKLEDSAMYFCASRLASRADTQYFGPGTRLTVL.

This clone was observed once. The chain couples TRBV6-5 to TRBJ1-5; maybe TRBD1 (6 bases). V gave up 6 bases and J gave up 7 bases, with 16 bases separating them. The CDR3 is made up of 14 amino acids. CDR1 is MNHEY, CDR2 SVGAGI, per germline. The CDR3 bases are TGTGCCAGCAGCCCAGCACAGGGAAGGCAGCCCCAGCATTTT. The encoded protein is CASSPAQGRQPQHF.

In this sample, this clone turned up a few times. The chain uses TRBV28 and TRBJ1-5, with TRBD1 matching over 8 bases. V trimming: 5 bases; J trimming: 4 bases; junction bases outside the gene matches: 10. The CDR3 consists of 16 residues. Germline V lookup: CDR1 MDHEN, CDR2 SYDVKM. CDR3 region: CASSGGTGAINQPQHF. As DNA, the CDR3 is TGTGCCAGCAGTGGGGGGACAGGCGCAATTAATCAGCCCCAGCATTTT. Drawing the rest from reference TRBV28 and TRBJ1-5, the complete variable domain is DVKVTQSSRYLVKRTGEKVFLECVQDMDHENMFWYRQDPGLGLRLIYFSYDVKMKEKGDIPEGYSVSREKKERFSLILESASTNQTSMYLCASSGGTGAINQPQHFGDGTRLSIL.

The J gene is TRBJ1-2, the V gene TRBV5-1; 7 bases fit TRBD1. CDR1 and CDR2 from the germline V gene are SGHRS and YFSETQ. This CDR3 is built from 16 residues. Losses at the gene ends were 4 bases for V and 2 bases for J; bases not matched to a gene: 11. The CDR3 coding sequence is TGCGCCAGCAGCGCCGGGACAGAGGCGCCAAACTATGGCTACACCTTC. It translates to CASSAGTEAPNYGYTF.